This section outlines one TCR beta chain sequence together with its context. Its antigen is unidentified. The CDR3 is made up of 14 amino acids. Germline lookup yields CDR1 MNHEY and CDR2 SVGAGI. Trimming pared 5 bases from V and 4 bases from J, leaving 12 bases between. These data come from a study of OX40 agonist ivuxolimab in advanced cancers. Study-wide results and caveats: CD8+ T cells showed, on average, more clonal expansion than CD4+ cells. With doses of 0.1 to 3.0 mg/kg, CD4+ and CD8+ blood T cells had undergone clonal expansion by week 6. Some of the lowest clonal expansion was seen in partial responders at 0.1-3.0 mg/kg.

Profiling relied on immunoSEQ multiplex PCR, and the TCRdb table lists in-frame clones only, not all of them. Of around 65,000 clones in the sample, around 89% are singletons; the top ten hold roughly 10%. The V call is TRBV6-5, the J call TRBJ1-3, with D perhaps TRBD1 (5 bases). The clonotype originates from an adult with an advanced solid tumor such as melanoma, head and neck, liver or kidney cancer. The sequences come from CD4+ or CD8+ T cells sorted from blood, collected in a trial of the OX40 agonist ivuxolimab. The CDR3 DNA is TGTGCCAGCAGTCCCTCCGGGGGAGGAAACACCATATATTTT. Protein: CASSPSGGGNTIYF.